This passage covers 14 T cell receptor beta chains from one sample sequenced in a study of blood T cells in healthy people across ages. It was with a sample-barcoded 5' primer and a J-beta primer mix that a second PCR of roughly 6 to 11 cycles was run. TCRdb redid the calling of the 5' RACE reads with MiXCR, one entry per CDR3 protein. The sample has roughly 700,000 distinct CDR3 sequences; around 49% are singletons. Specimen: blood. The receptor source for this set is an older woman in good health.

This clonotype has only a few counts. J is TRBJ2-1 and V is TRBV20-1; D is unclear. V was cut by 2 bases and J by 9 bases, with 8 bases left in between. The CDR3 covers 11 residues. Germline loops: CDR1 DFQATT, CDR2 SNEGSKA (reference sequence). The CDR3: CSARLRAEQFF. In DNA form, the CDR3 reads TGCAGTGCTAGATTAAGGGCTGAGCAGTTCTTC.

The J gene is TRBJ2-7, the V gene TRBV20-1; 9 bases fit TRBD1. Trimming took 3 bases from V and 2 from J; bases not matched to a gene: 8. Germline loops: CDR1 DFQATT, CDR2 SNEGSKA (reference sequence). CDR3 length: 15 residues. The CDR3 DNA sequence: TGCAGTGCTAGGAGGACAGGGGACAGCACCTACGAGCAGTACTTC. It yields the protein CSARRTGDSTYEQYF.

The gene calls are TRBV7-8 and TRBJ2-1; 7 positions agree with TRBD2. Germline-derived CDR1 and CDR2 are SGHVS and FQNEAQ. This CDR3 comprises 17 residues. J gave up 0 bases and V 2 bases, and 7 bases lay outside the gene matches. The CDR3 nucleotides are TGTGCCAGCAGCTTACGGGCTAGCGGCTTCTCCTACAATGAGCAGTTCTTC. Translation gives CASSLRASGFSYNEQFF.

The gene calls are TRBV28 and TRBJ2-7; tentatively, D is TRBD1 (6 bases). CDR3 size: 13 residues. Germline assignment: CDR1 MDHEN and CDR2 SYDVKM. Between the trimmed V and J ends, which lost 10 bases and 3 bases, there was a span of 16 bases. CDR3 sequence: CATTTGTHYEQYF. The CDR3, as DNA: TGTGCCACCACTACCGGGACACACTACGAGCAGTACTTC. Drawing the rest from reference TRBV28 and TRBJ2-7, the complete variable domain is DVKVTQSSRYLVKRTGEKVFLECVQDMDHENMFWYRQDPGLGLRLIYFSYDVKMKEKGDIPEGYSVSREKKERFSLILESASTNQTSMYLCATTTGTHYEQYFGPGTRLTVT.

This clonotype was detected only a few times. V and J are TRBV25-1 and TRBJ2-2; no firm D call. V was pared by 2 bases and J by 5 bases, with 9 bases between. This CDR3 comprises 14 residues. The germline CDR1 and CDR2 sequences are MGHDK and SYGVNS. CDR3 nucleotide sequence: TGTGCCAGCAGTGAACCGGCTCGGACCGGGGAGCTGTTTTTT. This encodes CASSEPARTGELFF.

This clonotype was detected once. The V and J genes are TRBV10-3 and TRBJ1-2; D is possibly TRBD1 (5 bases). The CDR3 extends over 13 amino acids. The germline V and J ends were trimmed by 4 bases and 3 bases, with 9 bases remaining between them. CDR1 is ENHRY, CDR2 SYGVKD, per germline. CDR3 DNA sequence: TGTGCCATCAGTGCCAGGGCGGACTATGGCTACACCTTC. It encodes CAISARADYGYTF.

This clonotype has ten or more counts. The chain uses TRBV7-2 and TRBJ2-3; D might be TRBD2 (5 bases). The CDR3 length is 14 residues. Germline V gene sequence: CDR1 SGHTA, CDR2 FQGNSA. Trimming removed 3 bases from V and 7 bases from J, with 14 bases in between. CDR3 coding DNA: TGTGCCAGCAGCTTGGACTTGCCGGAGAATACGCAGTATTTT. It translates to CASSLDLPENTQYF. The whole variable domain, remainder taken from reference TRBV7-2 and TRBJ2-3, is GAGVSQSPSNKVTEKGKDVELRCDPISGHTALYWYRQSLGQGLEFLIYFQGNSAPDKSGLPSDRFSAERTGGSVSTLTIQRTQQEDSAVYLCASSLDLPENTQYFGPGTRLTVL.

The rearrangement joins TRBV7-2 to TRBJ2-1; TRBD2 agrees at 13 bases. Germline-derived CDR1 and CDR2 are SGHTA and FQGNSA. The CDR3 length is 16 residues. V lost 5 bases and J lost 9; bases outside the gene matches: 10. CDR3 loop: CASSLILAGGRVEQFF. The CDR3 DNA reads TGTGCCAGCAGCCTAATACTAGCGGGAGGGCGGGTTGAGCAGTTCTTC.

With respect to this clonotype: A read error may be the cause here, since a much bigger clone is one base away. The chain couples TRBV29-1 to TRBJ2-3; either TRBD1 or TRBD2 may supply D (5 bases each). The germline V gene has CDR1 SQVTM and CDR2 ANQGSEA. Trimming shortened V by 2 bases and J by 3 bases, and 21 bases separated the two germline ends. The CDR3 length is 17 residues. CDR3 nucleotide sequence: TGCAGCGTTGAATATGGGGGACCCAGGGTGAGGACAGATACGCAGTATTTT. Amino acid sequence: CSVEYGGPRVRTDTQYF.

This clonotype has more than one count but fewer than ten. The V and J genes are TRBV3-1 and TRBJ2-5; D is perhaps TRBD1 or TRBD2 (5 bases each). CDR3 size: 15 residues. Trimming removed 1 base at V and 4 bases at J, with 13 bases between. Per the germline V gene, CDR1 is LGHDT and CDR2 is YNNKEL (reference sequence). The CDR3 here is CASSQVGERRETQYF. CDR3 nucleotides: TGTGCCAGCAGCCAAGTGGGGGAGAGGCGAGAGACCCAGTACTTC.

The table lists this clonotype with a few counts. The chain uses TRBV7-6 and TRBJ2-2; 8 bases agree with TRBD2. V lost 5 bases, J lost 8 bases, and 10 bases stayed unmatched. This CDR3 comprises 15 residues. Germline V lookup: CDR1 SGHVS, CDR2 FNYEAQ. DNA for the CDR3: TGTGCCAGCAGCCCGAGACTAGCGATTTCTGGGGAGCTGTTTTTT. As protein: CASSPRLAISGELFF.

This clonotype was picked up one time. This rearrangement joins TRBV24-1 to TRBJ1-4, with 8 bases identical to TRBD1. This CDR3 is 15 amino acids long. After removal of 5 bases from V and 5 bases from J, the junction contained 6 bases not matched to a gene. Germline V lookup: CDR1 KGHDR, CDR2 SFDVKD. The CDR3 here is CATSAGQGGNEKLFF. CDR3 sequence (DNA): TGTGCCACCAGTGCCGGACAGGGTGGGAATGAAAAACTGTTTTTT.

Only a few counts were recorded for this clonotype. A junction end diverges from the germline sequence, so it may reflect a read error. The chain is built from TRBV5-1 and TRBJ2-5, with no clear D. CDR1 SGHRS and CDR2 YFSETQ come from the germline V gene. The CDR3 is made up of 13 amino acids. The chain's CDR3 is CASSFVGEETQYF. In nucleotides, the CDR3 is TGTGCCAGCAGTTTTGTAGGAGAAGAGACCCAGTACTTC.

The V and J genes are TRBV9 and TRBJ2-1; 14 bases line up with TRBD2. The CDR3 is 16 amino acids. V was clipped by 4 bases and J by 10 bases; unmatched bases: 10. Per the germline V gene, CDR1 is SGDLS and CDR2 is YYNGEE. The chain's CDR3 is CASSLRTSGRLREQFF. The CDR3 nucleotides read TGTGCCAGCAGCCTTCGGACTAGCGGGAGGTTACGGGAGCAGTTCTTC.